The 21 T cell receptor beta chains below all came from one sample that was sequenced in a study of blood T cells in healthy people across ages. The use of a sample-barcoded 5' primer and a J-beta primer mix characterized a second PCR of about 6 to 12 cycles. TCRdb passed the 5' RACE reads through MiXCR, listing each CDR3 protein once. The sample lists about 770,000 distinct CDR3 sequences, about 42% occurring once. Material: blood. Source of these receptors: a man in his 60s in good health.

As to this clonotype: This may be a read error, as it is one base from a much larger clone. V is TRBV7-9 and J is TRBJ1-5; 8 nucleotides match TRBD1. Germline CDR1 SEHNR, CDR2 FQNEAQ (reference sequence). The CDR3 extends over 16 amino acids. The CDR3 region has the DNA TGTGCCAGCAGCTCGGACAGGGACCTTAGCAATCTGCCCCAGCATTTT. Its protein is CASSSDRDLSNLPQHF.

This clonotype has a handful of counts. The chain is built from TRBV5-1 and TRBJ1-2, with a possible D match to TRBD1 (5 bases). Trimming cost V 4 bases and J 8 bases, with 12 bases left between them. Per germline, CDR1 SGHRS and CDR2 YFSETQ. The CDR3 is made up of 12 amino acids. CDR3 loop: CASSPRGEGYTF. The CDR3 bases are TGCGCCAGCAGCCCGAGGGGAGAAGGCTACACCTTC.

This chain joins TRBV9 and TRBJ2-5; D unclear. Germline loops: CDR1 SGDLS, CDR2 YYNGEE. Trimming cost V 0 bases and J 5 bases, with 8 bases left between them. This CDR3 spans 13 amino acids. The CDR3 region has the DNA TGTGCCAGCAGCGTAGAGTCCGGGGAGACCCAGTACTTC. As protein: CASSVESGETQYF.

This clonotype was counted a single time. Just one base apart from a much larger clone, this may be a read error. The chain carries TRBV7-8 and TRBJ2-3, with 14 bases matching TRBD2. The V gene's germline CDR1 is SGHVS and CDR2 FQNEAQ. The CDR3 extends over 16 amino acids. Here the CDR3 reads CTSSWTSGGKTDTQYF. DNA of the CDR3: TGTACCAGCAGCTGGACTAGCGGGGGGAAAACAGATACGCAGTATTTT. The whole variable domain, filled in from reference TRBV7-8 and TRBJ2-3, reads GAGVSQSPRYKVAKRGQDVALRCDPISGHVSLFWYQQALGQGPEFLTYFQNEAQLDKSGLPSDRFFAERPEGSVSTLKIQRTQQEDSAVYLCTSSWTSGGKTDTQYFGPGTRLTVL.

This rearrangement joins TRBV6-6 to TRBJ1-2; maybe TRBD1 (5 bases). V lost 9 bases, J lost 1 base, and 18 bases lay in between. The CDR3 contains 15 residues. In germline, CDR1 is MNHNY, CDR2 SVGAGI (reference sequence). Here the CDR3 reads CASLAQGALNYGYTF. CDR3 bases: TGTGCCAGTCTGGCTCAGGGAGCCCTTAACTATGGCTACACCTTC.

This clonotype was seen a handful of times. The chain couples TRBV7-2 to TRBJ2-5, with 7 bases identical to TRBD2. The germline V gene has CDR1 SGHTA and CDR2 FQGNSA. The CDR3 runs 15 residues. The V segment lost 0 bases and the J segment 2 bases; nucleotides outside the gene matches: 3. The CDR3 is CASSLAGGSQETQYF. The CDR3 bases are TGTGCCAGCAGCTTAGCGGGGGGGTCACAAGAGACCCAGTACTTC.

The chain couples TRBV20-1 to TRBJ2-5; D uncertain. The last part of the DNA fits TRBJ2-7 better; the J call may be wrong. Germline CDR1 DFQATT, CDR2 SNEGSKA (reference sequence). CDR3 length: 14 amino acids. The DNA of the CDR3 is TGCAGTGCTAGAGATCCCGATAGGAACTACGAGCAGTACTTC. Translated, it gives CSARDPDRNYEQYF.

As for this clonotype: Given a much more abundant clone one base away, this may be a read error. The V and J genes are TRBV7-9 and TRBJ2-3; 11 bases agree with TRBD1. CDR1 and CDR2 from the germline V gene are SEHNR and FQNEAQ (reference sequence). The CDR3 sequence is 14 residues long. V lost 4 bases and J lost 4; bases outside the gene matches: 1. This CDR3 is CASSWTGGADTQYF. The CDR3 region has the DNA TGTGCCAGCAGCTGGACAGGGGGCGCAGATACGCAGTATTTT.

The sample holds one count of this clonotype. CDR3 sequence: CASSLGSGPYNEQYF. The CDR3, as DNA: TGTGCCAGCAGCTTAGGTTCAGGGCCCTACAATGAGCAGTACTTC. The J gene is TRBJ2-5, the V gene TRBV7-8; tentative D call: TRBD1 (5 bases). Per the germline V gene, CDR1 is SGHVS and CDR2 is FQNEAQ. This CDR3 spans 15 amino acids. V was trimmed by 1 base and J by 11 bases, leaving 20 bases between them.

V and J are TRBV20-1 and TRBJ2-1, with D unclear. Germline V gene sequence: CDR1 DFQATT, CDR2 SNEGSKA (reference sequence). The CDR3 is 14 residues long. V lost 6 bases to trimming and J lost 13 bases, with 25 bases between them. The CDR3 is CSALSMGKEETQFF. CDR3 DNA: TGCAGTGCCCTATCTATGGGGAAGGAAGAGACCCAGTTCTTC.

The genes are TRBV7-2 and TRBJ1-5, with D uncertain. This CDR3 is 15 amino acids long. Germline CDR1 and CDR2: SGHTA and FQGNSA. V gave up 1 base and J gave up 0 bases, with 7 bases separating them. CDR3 protein: CASSLVRGSNQPQHF. In nucleotides, the CDR3 is TGTGCCAGCAGCTTAGTGAGAGGTAGCAATCAGCCCCAGCATTTT.

The V gene is TRBV7-2, the J gene TRBJ2-1; D is possibly TRBD2 (6 bases). The length of the CDR3 is 16 residues. V gave up 6 bases and J gave up 1 base, with 16 bases separating them. Germline-derived CDR1 and CDR2 are SGHTA and FQGNSA. This CDR3 reads CASRHTGTSSYNEQFF. In nucleotides, the CDR3 is TGTGCCAGCAGACATACCGGGACTTCTTCCTACAATGAGCAGTTCTTC. Variable domain in full (rest from reference TRBV7-2 and TRBJ2-1): GAGVSQSPSNKVTEKGKDVELRCDPISGHTALYWYRQSLGQGLEFLIYFQGNSAPDKSGLPSDRFSAERTGGSVSTLTIQRTQQEDSAVYLCASRHTGTSSYNEQFFGPGTRLTVL.

In this sample, this clonotype turned up a few times. The chain joins TRBV6-5 to TRBJ2-3; D gene unclear. CDR3 length: 14 residues. V gave up 0 bases and J gave up 4 bases, with 8 bases separating them. Germline V gives CDR1 MNHEY, CDR2 SVGAGI. CDR3 coding DNA: TGTGCCAGCAGTTACTCGACAACCGCAGATACGCAGTATTTT. Residues: CASSYSTTADTQYF.

The chain uses TRBV9 and TRBJ2-1; D uncertain. This CDR3 has 15 amino acids. Germline values: CDR1 SGDLS, CDR2 YYNGEE. V lost 0 bases, J lost 0 bases, and 7 bases lay in between. CDR3 sequence (DNA): TGTGCCAGCAGCGTAGGTTATAACTCCTACAATGAGCAGTTCTTC. Its protein is CASSVGYNSYNEQFF. Full variable domain (missing parts from reference TRBV9 and TRBJ2-1): DSGVTQTPKHLITATGQRVTLRCSPRSGDLSVYWYQQSLDQGLQFLIQYYNGEERAKGNILERFSAQQFPDLHSELNLSSLELGDSALYFCASSVGYNSYNEQFFGPGTRLTVL.

The V call is TRBV5-1, the J call TRBJ2-1, with D perhaps TRBD2 (6 bases). Germline V lookup: CDR1 SGHRS, CDR2 YFSETQ. The CDR3 is 14 amino acids. The ends were cut back, 4 bases at V and 5 bases at J, with 13 bases in the middle. In DNA form, the CDR3 reads TGCGCCAGCAGCGAGGGACTGGAAGACAATGAGCAGTTCTTC. Protein product: CASSEGLEDNEQFF.

There are a few counts of this clonotype. This chain uses TRBV4-3 with TRBJ2-5; 9 nucleotides match TRBD1. With V trimmed by 3 bases and J by 2 bases, 4 bases remained unmatched. The CDR3 covers 15 residues. Germline V gene data show CDR1 as LGHNA and CDR2 as YSLEER. CDR3 residues: CASSHLGQGQETQYF. As DNA, the CDR3 is TGCGCCAGCAGCCACCTGGGACAGGGACAAGAGACCCAGTACTTC.

This clonotype occurred many times. This chain joins TRBV3-1 and TRBJ1-2, with D uncertain. The ends were cut back, 4 bases at V and 4 bases at J, with 7 bases in the middle. This CDR3 is 12 amino acids long. Germline assignment: CDR1 LGHDT and CDR2 YNNKEL (reference sequence). CDR3 in amino acids: CASSLRFYGYTF. CDR3 nucleotide sequence: TGTGCCAGCAGCCTTCGGTTCTATGGCTACACCTTC.

The chain couples TRBV5-1 to TRBJ2-5; D might be TRBD2 (6 bases). Judging by the DNA end, TRBJ2-7 fits better; the J call may be wrong. CDR3 size: 13 residues. The germline CDR1 and CDR2 sequences are SGHRS and YFSETQ. CDR3 amino acids: CASSWGRGNEQYF. In DNA form, the CDR3 reads TGCGCCAGCAGCTGGGGACGGGGGAACGAGCAGTACTTC.

Turning to this clonotype: Mismatch with germline at one junction end may stem from a read error. The rearrangement uses TRBV5-1 and TRBJ2-6; tentative D call: TRBD1 (5 bases). Germline lookup yields CDR1 SGHRS and CDR2 YFSETQ. There are 16 residues in the CDR3. The CDR3 protein is CASSTQTVSGANVLAF. The CDR3 bases are TGCGCCAGCAGCACCCAGACAGTCTCTGGGGCCAACGTCCTGGCTTTC.

The chain employs TRBV5-1 and TRBJ2-1; tentative D call: TRBD2 (5 bases). Germline lookup yields CDR1 SGHRS and CDR2 YFSETQ. V gave up 4 bases and J gave up 0 bases, with 11 bases separating them. This CDR3 is built from 15 residues. CDR3 DNA sequence: TGCGCCAGCAGCCTATTACTAGGCTCCTACAATGAGCAGTTCTTC. Translation gives CASSLLLGSYNEQFF.

This sequence joins TRBV25-1 and TRBJ2-1; TRBD2 is a possible D gene (6 bases). The CDR3 covers 15 residues. CDR1 is MGHDK, CDR2 SYGVNS, per germline. The germline V and J ends were trimmed by 5 bases and 4 bases, with 15 bases remaining between them. This chain's CDR3 is CASSIGAGPYNEQFF. The CDR3 nucleotides are TGTGCCAGCAGTATCGGGGCGGGACCTTACAATGAGCAGTTCTTC.